These 7 T cell receptor beta chains originate from one sample sequenced in a study of T-cell memory formation after mild COVID-19. MiXCR was run by TCRdb on the 5' RACE reads, yielding one entry per CDR3 protein. The table lists roughly 200,000 distinct CDR3 sequences, around 19% of them singletons. The sequencing sample was made of PBMCs or a T cell subset sorted from them (not recorded which). These receptors came from an adult woman who had mild COVID-19 (a few samples of this study predate the infection). Cell type and time point are not known.

A few counts support this clonotype. CDR3 DNA sequence: TGCAGTGCGCCCGCCATCCCAGCGGGTCCCATGAACACTGAAGCTTTCTTT. It codes for CSAPAIPAGPMNTEAFF. The gene calls are TRBV20-1 and TRBJ1-1; the D is unclear. CDR3 length: 17 residues. V shed 6 bases and J shed 0 bases, with 23 bases lying between them. CDR1 and CDR2 from the germline V gene are DFQATT and SNEGSKA (reference sequence).

This clonotype occurred a few times. V usage is TRBV20-1 and J usage is TRBJ2-3, with TRBD2 identical over 10 bases. The germline gives CDR1 DFQATT, CDR2 SNEGSKA (reference sequence). V gave up 7 bases and J gave up 2 bases; unmatched junction bases: 6. The CDR3 is made up of 14 amino acids. The chain's CDR3 is CSVLAGKLTDTQYF. CDR3 DNA: TGCAGTGTACTAGCGGGAAAGCTCACAGATACGCAGTATTTT.

The chain is built from TRBV5-1 and TRBJ2-3; 8 bases map to TRBD1. J gave up 7 bases and V 3 bases, and 10 bases lay outside the gene matches. Germline V gene lookup returns CDR1 SGHRS and CDR2 YFSETQ. This CDR3 has 15 residues. CDR3 coding DNA: TGCGCCAGCAGCTCGACAGGGGCCGTTATGAATACGCAGTATTTT. Encoded protein: CASSSTGAVMNTQYF.

This clonotype was detected only a few times. This sequence joins TRBV4-1 and TRBJ2-1; TRBD1 agrees at 11 bases. Trimming cost V 4 bases and J 9 bases; bases outside gene matches: 14. Germline V gene data show CDR1 as MGHRA and CDR2 as YSYEKL. CDR3 length: 17 residues. CDR3 sequence: CASSLQTGTGGRGEQFF. DNA of the CDR3: TGCGCCAGCAGCCTCCAAACCGGGACAGGGGGTAGGGGTGAGCAGTTCTTC.

This clonotype was counted a few times. The chain uses TRBV29-1 and TRBJ2-2; no clear D. This CDR3 has 12 residues. CDR1 is SQVTM and CDR2 is ANQGSEA in the germline V gene. V was trimmed by 5 bases and J by 7 bases, leaving 11 bases between them. In DNA, the CDR3 is TGCAGCGTTCGAAGAACAGTCGGGGAGCTGTTTTTT. Translation gives CSVRRTVGELFF.

J is TRBJ2-5 and V is TRBV29-1, with D unclear. Germline loops: CDR1 SQVTM, CDR2 ANQGSEA. V lost 8 bases and J 5 bases, leaving 9 bases between the germline ends. The CDR3 runs to 10 residues. The CDR3 loop is CSSSSETQYF. Here the CDR3 DNA reads TGCAGCTCTTCGTCGGAGACCCAGTACTTC.

This clonotype was recorded many times. The rearrangement joins TRBV18 to TRBJ2-1; D is unclear. This CDR3 is 12 amino acids long. Germline-derived CDR1 and CDR2 are KGHSH and LQKENI. V shed 2 bases and J shed 7 bases, with 6 bases lying between them. The CDR3 DNA is TGTGCCAGCTCACCAGTCCAAAATGAGCAGTTCTTC. Translating it yields CASSPVQNEQFF.